The rows below give T cell receptor beta chains drawn from one sample of a study of cytomegalovirus exposure and HLA in healthy donors. Only in-frame clones appear in the TCRdb table, and some are missing; sequencing was by immunoSEQ multiplex PCR. The sample records about 52,000 clones, about 73% being singletons. The sequenced material came from PBMCs. These receptors originate from a man between 18 and 29 years old in good health and CMV-seronegative. Both conserved end residues are part of each CDR3. A D gene is named only where the DNA matches it firmly. The size of a clone is reported for some rows only, either as once, few or many, or as a class for expanded clones.

CASSQAFLETRLAGGPNEQFF,TGCGCCAGCAGCCAAGCATTTTTGGAGACGCGGCTAGCGGGAGGCCCCAATGAGCAGTTCTTC,TRBV4-1,TRBD2,TRBJ2-1,-
CASSLTGEKVGAFF,TGTGCCAGCAGTTTGACAGGAGAAAAAGTTGGAGCTTTCTTT,TRBV6-6,-,TRBJ1-1,-
CASTPGLQGEQYF,TGTGCCAGCACCCCTGGGTTACAGGGCGAGCAGTACTTC,TRBV9,-,TRBJ2-7,few
CASSSYAGLAGVETQYF,TGCGCCAGCAGCTCGTACGCAGGACTAGCGGGAGTGGAGACCCAGTACTTC,TRBV5-1,TRBD2,TRBJ2-5,-
CASSQERGLAGNTGELFF,TGCGCCAGCAGCCAAGAGAGAGGACTAGCGGGAAACACCGGGGAGCTGTTTTTT,TRBV4-1,TRBD2,TRBJ2-2,few
CASSPTSGETYEQYF,TGTGCCAGCAGCCCCACTAGCGGGGAAACCTACGAGCAGTACTTC,TRBV7-8,TRBD2,TRBJ2-7,-
CASSRPGLDGEQFF,TGTGCCAGCAGCCGGCCTGGACTAGACGGTGAGCAGTTCTTC,TRBV27,TRBD2,TRBJ2-1,few
CASSKSGHGTYEQYF,TGTGCCAGCAGTAAGTCGGGACACGGGACCTACGAGCAGTACTTC,TRBV4-2,-,TRBJ2-7,-
CASSGGLAGQETQYF,TGTGCCAGCAGCGGGGGACTAGCGGGACAAGAGACCCAGTACTTC,TRBV5-4,TRBD2,TRBJ2-5,few
CASGGDETQYF,TGTGCCAGTGGGGGGGATGAGACCCAGTACTTC,TRBV6-6,TRBD2,TRBJ2-5,-
CTSSQDPSGRTPYEQYF,TGCACCAGCAGCCAAGACCCTAGCGGGAGGACCCCCTACGAGCAGTACTTC,TRBV1,-,TRBJ2-7,few
CAISGTVSGGYTF,TGTGCCATCAGTGGGACGGTATCGGGAGGCTACACCTTC,TRBV10-3,-,TRBJ1-2,many
CSFLRRGNHEQYF,TGCAGCTTCCTAAGGAGAGGGAACCACGAGCAGTACTTC,TRBV29-1,-,TRBJ2-7,-
CATQQGALNEQFF,TGTGCCACCCAACAGGGGGCGTTAAATGAGCAGTTCTTC,TRBV27,TRBD1,TRBJ2-1,-
CASSLGLAGVGFEQYF,TGTGCCAGCAGCTTAGGGCTAGCGGGAGTCGGTTTCGAGCAGTACTTC,TRBV7-2,TRBD2,TRBJ2-7,once
CSGRLAGESYNEQFF,TGCAGCGGCCGACTAGCGGGTGAGTCCTACAATGAGCAGTTCTTC,TRBV29-1,TRBD2,TRBJ2-1,few
CASSLNPGHLYEQYF,TGTGCCAGCAGTTTAAACCCGGGACACCTCTACGAGCAGTACTTC,TRBV28,-,TRBJ2-7,-
CASSLVAGGSTEQYF,TGTGCCAGCAGCTTGGTGGCAGGGGGGTCGACGGAGCAGTACTTC,TRBV5-8,-,TRBJ2-7,-
CASSLGQATNEKLFF,TGTGCCAGCAGCCTAGGACAGGCAACTAATGAAAAACTGTTTTTT,TRBV7-2,TRBD1,TRBJ1-4,-
CASSEWTSNNEQFF,TGTGCCAGCAGTGAATGGACTTCAAACAATGAGCAGTTCTTC,TRBV2,-,TRBJ2-1,-
CASSFPGTGRNTEAFF,TGTGCCAGCAGTTTCCCTGGGACAGGGAGGAACACTGAAGCTTTCTTT,TRBV28,TRBD1,TRBJ1-1,once
CAISESGQKNSPLHF,TGTGCCATCAGTGAGTCGGGACAGAAAAATTCACCCCTCCACTTT,TRBV10-3,TRBD1,TRBJ1-6,few
CASSWTGLLYEQYF,TGTGCCAGCAGCTGGACAGGGTTGCTCTACGAGCAGTACTTC,TRBV5-8,TRBD1,TRBJ2-7,-
CAWSPGLATDTQYF,TGTGCCTGGAGTCCGGGACTAGCAACAGATACGCAGTATTTT,TRBV30,TRBD2,TRBJ2-3,-
CAWSFRDRDTEAFF,TGTGCCTGGAGTTTCCGGGACAGGGACACTGAAGCTTTCTTT,TRBV30,TRBD1,TRBJ1-1,-
CASTGQGGNQPQHF,TGTGCCAGCACGGGACAGGGGGGCAATCAGCCCCAGCATTTT,TRBV2,TRBD1,TRBJ1-5,few
CASSLEAGPNYGYTF,TGTGCCAGCAGCTTAGAGGCTGGGCCGAACTATGGCTACACCTTC,TRBV7-8,-,TRBJ1-2,-
CASSSSGTGVYGYTF,TGTGCCAGCAGCTCCTCCGGGACAGGGGTCTATGGCTACACCTTC,TRBV5-8,TRBD1,TRBJ1-2,-
CASSRTSGRLDEQFF,TGTGCCAGCAGCCGGACTAGCGGGAGGCTCGATGAGCAGTTCTTC,TRBV7-2,TRBD2,TRBJ2-1,-
CASSQLQGVPFF,TGTGCCAGCAGTCAACTACAGGGAGTCCCGTTCTTC,TRBV6-5,-,TRBJ2-1,-
CASSQTGQGRNEQFF,TGTGCCAGTAGTCAAACGGGACAGGGGCGAAATGAGCAGTTCTTC,TRBV19,TRBD1,TRBJ2-1,-
CSVLTGVGSTEAFF,TGCAGCGTTCTTACAGGGGTAGGTAGCACTGAAGCTTTCTTT,TRBV29-1,TRBD1,TRBJ1-1,-
CASSQGSSGFLQNEQFF,TGCGCCAGCAGCCAAGGATCTAGCGGATTCCTGCAAAATGAGCAGTTCTTC,TRBV4-3,TRBD2,TRBJ2-1,-
CASSLVGFWGGTDTQYF,TGTGCCAGCAGCTTGGTGGGATTTTGGGGGGGCACAGATACGCAGTATTTT,TRBV5-4,-,TRBJ2-3,-
CASSPGRWETQYF,TGTGCCAGCAGCCCCGGGAGGTGGGAGACCCAGTACTTC,TRBV9,TRBD2,TRBJ2-5,-
CASSPGTSGLQETQYF,TGTGCCAGCAGCCCCGGGACTAGCGGACTTCAAGAGACCCAGTACTTC,TRBV7-2,TRBD2,TRBJ2-5,-